The T cell receptor beta chain under discussion was sequenced for a study of cytomegalovirus exposure and HLA in healthy donors. Broader study findings: Most TCR sequences were rare, but some public TCRs occurred in many donors. Among immune exposure information, only CMV serostatus was available. TCR beta chain V- and J-gene trimming was linked, in a later analysis, to a missense variant in DCLRE1C. A prior analysis recorded that most TCR beta V segments were productive about 90% or about 30% of the time.

The CDR3 contains 14 residues. The ends were cut back, 4 bases at V and 2 bases at J, with 8 bases in the middle. CDR1 SGHTA and CDR2 FQGNSA come from the germline V gene. The study ran its PCR with 60 Vbeta and 13 Jbeta primers. Generated by immunoSEQ multiplex PCR, the TCRdb table keeps only in-frame clones and is missing some. Of roughly 120,000 clones listed, approximately 70% are singletons. With respect to this clone: Its antigen remains unidentified.

The chain links TRBV7-2 to TRBJ2-2; weak D call: TRBD1 (6 bases). The TCR comes from a man aged 60 to 69 in good health and CMV-seropositive. The sample consisted of PBMCs. The CDR3 region is CASSWDINTGELFF. CDR3 nucleotides: TGTGCCAGCAGCTGGGACATAAACACCGGGGAGCTGTTTTTT.